These 2 T cell receptor beta chains were all obtained from the same sample, sequenced in a study of preoperative IRX-2 immunotherapy in early breast cancer. Produced via immunoSEQ multiplex PCR; TCRdb's table is partial and in-frame only. The sample has 90,000 to 100,000 clones; 86% are singletons. The treatment: preoperative locoregional IRX-2 cytokine immunotherapy. Here the sequenced sample was tumor tissue, taken after IRX-2 immunotherapy. These receptors were taken from a human donor with breast cancer.

The rearrangement links TRBV14 to TRBJ1-4; D is undetermined. Germline assignment: CDR1 SGHDN and CDR2 FVKESK. The ends were cut back, 2 bases at V and 0 bases at J, with 7 bases in the middle. This CDR3 contains 15 residues. The DNA for the CDR3 is TGTGCCAGCAGCCAAAACACTGCAACTAATGAAAAACTGTTTTTT. Translation: CASSQNTATNEKLFF.

The gene calls are TRBV6-8 and TRBJ2-7; 8 bases line up with TRBD1. The CDR3 is 15 residues long. CDR1 and CDR2 from the germline V gene are MNHGY and SAAAGT. J lost 3 bases, V lost 5 bases, and 9 bases had no gene match. The CDR3 DNA reads TGTGCCAGCAGTCGCTCCCGGACAGGGATCTACGAGCAGTACTTC. Amino acid sequence: CASSRSRTGIYEQYF.